This T cell receptor beta chain was observed in a study of blood T cells in healthy people across ages. The V end was cut by 6 bases, the J end by 5 bases, with 16 bases between. Germline CDR1 is DFQATT and CDR2 is SNEGSKA (reference sequence). The CDR3 length is 13 residues. This clonotype was seen more than once but under ten times. PCR was performed a second time for about 6 to 12 cycles using a sample-barcoded 5' primer and a J-beta primer mix. In TCRdb, the 5' RACE reads were re-called with MiXCR into one record per CDR3 protein. The sample consists of hundreds of thousands of distinct CDR3 sequences, 29% of them appearing once.

The sequence was obtained from a woman of 80 years or more in good health. The gene calls are TRBV20-1 and TRBJ2-5; TRBD2 might be the D (5 bases). The sequenced sample was blood. This CDR3 reads CSAMDSRRETQYF. As DNA, the CDR3 is TGCAGTGCAATGGACTCACGTCGGGAGACCCAGTACTTC.